A selection of T cell receptor beta chains follows, all from one sample in a study of sequential checkpoint blockade in melanoma. The assay was immunoSEQ multiplex PCR, and TCRdb's table has in-frame clones only and misses some. The sample lists 25,000 to 35,000 clones, 83% occurring once. This specimen was CD8+ T cells sorted from blood (inferred from file names), taken from a patient given nivolumab and ipilimumab in sequence. Every receptor here comes from a human donor with melanoma. CDR3s include the opening cysteine and the closing phenylalanine or tryptophan. The D gene is left open where the match is weak. Part of the rows lack a size; the others show once, few, many or a class for expanded clones.

>TRBD1|TRBJ2-7|NA|TRBV27
TGTGCCAGCAGTTTAACAGGGGCCCCTGGTTACGAGCAGTACTTC
CASSLTGAPGYEQYF
>TRBD1|TRBJ1-4|NA|TRBV5-4
TGTGCCAGCAGCTTAGGGACAGGGCAGAGCGAAAAACTGTTTTTT
CASSLGTGQSEKLFF
>NA|TRBJ1-1|NA|TRBV6-5
TGTGCCAGCAGTTACGCGACTCTGAACACTGAAGCTTTCTTT
CASSYATLNTEAFF
>TRBD1|TRBJ2-7|NA|TRBV19
TGTGCCAGTAGTATAGGACAGGGTCTCGAGCAGTACTTC
CASSIGQGLEQYF
>TRBD1|TRBJ2-7|NA|TRBV5-1
TGCGCCAGCAGCTTGGACAGGGGATCAACCTACGAGCAGTACTTC
CASSLDRGSTYEQYF
>TRBD1|TRBJ2-1|NA|TRBV27
TGTGCCAGCAGTTTTCGGACAGGGCCATACAATGAGCAGTTCTTC
CASSFRTGPYNEQFF
>TRBD2|TRBJ2-3|NA|TRBV11-3
TGTGCCAGCAGCTTGGGGCTAGCGGGAGGGCCAGATACGCAGTATTTT
CASSLGLAGGPDTQYF
>NA|TRBJ2-1|NA|TRBV7-9
TGTGCCAGCAGAGGGAGCGTTGACTACAATGAGCAGTTCTTC
CASRGSVDYNEQFF
>TRBD2|TRBJ2-3|NA|TRBV4-3
TGCGCCAGCAGCCAGCTCTGGGGTAGCGGGGGCACAGATACGCAGTATTTT
CASSQLWGSGGTDTQYF
>NA|TRBJ2-1|NA|TRBV4-3
TGCGCCAGCAGCCACCTCGAGGGCGATGAGCAGTTCTTC
CASSHLEGDEQFF
>TRBD1|TRBJ2-7|NA|TRBV4-1
TGCGCCAGCAGCATAGGGGACAGCTCCTACGAGCAGTACTTC
CASSIGDSSYEQYF
>NA|TRBJ2-2|NA|TRBV9
TGTGCCAGCTCCGGGGCGGGAACGAACACCGGGGAGCTGTTTTTT
CASSGAGTNTGELFF
>TRBD2|TRBJ2-5|NA|TRBV7-3
TGTGCCAGCAGCTCCGGACTAGCGGGGCCCCAAGAGACCCAGTACTTC
CASSSGLAGPQETQYF
>NA|TRBJ1-1|NA|TRBV15
TGTGCCACCAGCAGAGATCGGGGGTCGGGCACTGAAGCTTTCTTT
CATSRDRGSGTEAFF
>NA|TRBJ1-1|NA|TRBV19
TGTGCCAGTAGTACGACTAGCGTGCCAGGACCGACTGAAGCTTTCTTT
CASSTTSVPGPTEAFF
>TRBD1|TRBJ2-7|few|TRBV16
TGTGCCAGCAGCCACGGACAGGGCCCGTCTAACTCCTACGAGCAGTACTTC
CASSHGQGPSNSYEQYF
>NA|TRBJ1-2|NA|TRBV4-1
TGCGCCAGCGGGGAGGGTAATATGGGCTATGGCTACACCTTC
CASGEGNMGYGYTF
>NA|TRBJ1-4|NA|TRBV7-3
TGTGCCAGCAGCCCCGGGGGGGGAATTAATGAAAAACTGTTTTTT
CASSPGGGINEKLFF
>NA|TRBJ2-5|NA|TRBV25-1
TGTGCCAGCAGTGAATTGGAGTGGGAGACCCAGTACTTC
CASSELEWETQYF
>NA|TRBJ2-3|NA|TRBV6-6
TGTGCCAGCAGTTTCCTAGCAACCGGCACAGATACGCAGTATTTT
CASSFLATGTDTQYF
>NA|TRBJ2-5|NA|TRBV27
TGTGCCAGCAGTTTTAGAGAGACCCAGTACTTC
CASSFRETQYF
>NA|TRBJ1-1|NA|TRBV15
TGTGCCGCCAGCGACTGGGGGGACACTGAAGCTTTCTTT
CAASDWGDTEAFF
>TRBD1|TRBJ1-2|once|TRBV9
TGTGCCAGCAGCGCGACAGGGGACTATGGCTACACCTTC
CASSATGDYGYTF
>NA|TRBJ1-2|NA|TRBV6-6
TGTGCCAGCAGTTACTCGATACAGGGCCCCTCGTGGGGCTACACCTTC
CASSYSIQGPSWGYTF
>TRBD1|TRBJ1-2|once|TRBV4-2
TGTGCCAGCAGCCAAGATCTACAGGGGACATTTGATGGCTACACCTTC
CASSQDLQGTFDGYTF
>TRBD2|TRBJ2-1|NA|TRBV30
TGTGCCTGGTCCCTAGCGGGATTCTACAATGAGCAGTTCTTC
CAWSLAGFYNEQFF